A selection of T cell receptor beta chains follows, all from one sample in a study of T cells in localized non-small cell lung cancer. Produced via immunoSEQ multiplex PCR; TCRdb's table is partial and in-frame only. The sample contains roughly 1,200 clones, roughly a third of which appear only once. The specimen was normal lung tissue next to the tumor, collected before any cancer treatment. The receptors were sampled from a male donor at least 60 years old with stage I squamous cell lung carcinoma. Each CDR3 is given with its conserved first and last residue. Fields, in order: clone size, D gene, J gene, V gene, CDR3 protein, CDR3 DNA. A D gene is named only where the DNA matches it firmly. Clone size is stated in some rows and not others, as once, few, many or a class when expanded.

size: -
D: -
J: TRBJ1-1
V: TRBV6-8
CDR3: CASFPRDTEAFF
DNA: TGTGCCAGTTTTCCCAGGGACACTGAAGCTTTCTTT

size: -
D: -
J: TRBJ1-2
V: TRBV15
CDR3: CATSRDHAGYGYTF
DNA: TGTGCCACCAGCAGAGATCACGCAGGTTATGGCTACACCTTC

size: -
D: TRBD1
J: TRBJ1-5
V: TRBV18
CDR3: CASSPDRGGNQPQHF
DNA: TGTGCCAGCTCACCGGACAGGGGCGGCAATCAGCCCCAGCATTTT

size: -
D: TRBD1
J: TRBJ1-1
V: TRBV10-3
CDR3: CAISWTGGNTEAFF
DNA: TGTGCCATCAGTTGGACAGGGGGGAACACTGAAGCTTTCTTT

size: -
D: -
J: TRBJ1-1
V: TRBV6-8
CDR3: CASKRLDSSTEAFF
DNA: TGTGCCAGCAAAAGATTGGACAGTTCCACTGAAGCTTTCTTT

size: -
D: -
J: TRBJ2-1
V: TRBV29-1
CDR3: CSVVPRSYNEQFF
DNA: TGCAGCGTTGTACCCAGGTCCTACAATGAGCAGTTCTTC

size: few
D: -
J: TRBJ1-2
V: TRBV11-3
CDR3: CASSSGGAGDGYTF
DNA: TGTGCCAGCAGCTCCGGGGGGGCCGGGGATGGCTACACCTTC

size: few
D: -
J: TRBJ2-5
V: TRBV11-3
CDR3: CASSPQGRGETQYF
DNA: TGTGCCAGCAGCCCCCAGGGGAGAGGAGAGACCCAGTACTTC

size: few
D: TRBD1
J: TRBJ1-3
V: TRBV7-6
CDR3: CASSFLGQGVGNTIYF
DNA: TGTGCCAGCAGCTTCCTTGGACAGGGAGTAGGAAACACCATATATTTT

size: -
D: TRBD2
J: TRBJ2-3
V: TRBV6-8
CDR3: CASSSPLREGQGGTDTQYF
DNA: TGTGCCAGCAGTTCCCCTTTGCGGGAGGGCCAAGGGGGAACAGATACGCAGTATTTT

size: few
D: -
J: TRBJ2-3
V: TRBV5-1
CDR3: CASSLTSLSTDTQYF
DNA: TGCGCCAGCAGCTTGACTAGCCTTAGCACAGATACGCAGTATTTT

size: -
D: TRBD1
J: TRBJ1-3
V: TRBV15
CDR3: CATSRVSRGRENTIYF
DNA: TGTGCCACCAGCAGAGTATCCAGGGGGCGCGAAAACACCATATATTTT

size: medium-sized
D: -
J: TRBJ2-1
V: TRBV1
CDR3: CASSEETRAPYNEQFF
DNA: TGCGCCAGCAGCGAAGAGACTCGAGCCCCCTACAATGAGCAGTTCTTC

size: -
D: -
J: TRBJ1-4
V: TRBV27
CDR3: CASSLNYREEKLFF
DNA: TGTGCCAGCAGTTTGAATTACAGGGAAGAAAAACTGTTTTTT

size: few
D: -
J: TRBJ2-7
V: TRBV14
CDR3: CASSQDSSYEQYF
DNA: TGTGCCAGCAGCCAAGACAGCTCCTACGAGCAGTACTTC

size: few
D: -
J: TRBJ1-2
V: TRBV9
CDR3: CASSAQGTGYTF
DNA: TGTGCCAGCAGCGCACAGGGAACGGGCTACACCTTC

size: once
D: -
J: TRBJ1-1
V: TRBV14
CDR3: CASSPGAMSIMNTEAFF
DNA: TGTGCCAGCAGCCCCGGGGCGATGAGCATCATGAACACTGAAGCTTTCTTT

size: -
D: TRBD2
J: TRBJ2-1
V: TRBV19
CDR3: CASIQTSGSYNEQFF
DNA: TGTGCCAGTATTCAGACTAGCGGGTCTTACAATGAGCAGTTCTTC

size: -
D: -
J: TRBJ2-7
V: TRBV5-1
CDR3: CASSLAASSYEQYF
DNA: TGCGCCAGCAGCTTGGCGGCTAGCTCCTACGAGCAGTACTTC

size: -
D: TRBD1
J: TRBJ1-1
V: TRBV6-8
CDR3: CASSYSRGRRTEAFF
DNA: TGTGCCAGCAGTTATTCCAGGGGGCGGCGAACTGAAGCTTTCTTT

size: medium-sized
D: -
J: TRBJ2-3
V: TRBV6-8
CDR3: CASRDLQGRGADTQYF
DNA: TGTGCCAGCAGGGACCTACAGGGTAGGGGGGCAGATACGCAGTATTTT